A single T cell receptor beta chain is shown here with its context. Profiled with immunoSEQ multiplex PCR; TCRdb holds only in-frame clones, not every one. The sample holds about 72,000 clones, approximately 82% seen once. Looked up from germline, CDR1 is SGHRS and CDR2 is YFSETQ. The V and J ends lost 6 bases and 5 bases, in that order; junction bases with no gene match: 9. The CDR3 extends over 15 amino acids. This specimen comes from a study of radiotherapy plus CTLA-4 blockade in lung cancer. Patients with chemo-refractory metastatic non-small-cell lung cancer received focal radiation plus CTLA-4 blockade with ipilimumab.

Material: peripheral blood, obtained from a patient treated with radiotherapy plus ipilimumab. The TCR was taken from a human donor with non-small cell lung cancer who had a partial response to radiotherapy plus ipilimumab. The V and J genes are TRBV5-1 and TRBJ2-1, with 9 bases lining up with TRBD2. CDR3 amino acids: CASNLAGVRDNEQFF. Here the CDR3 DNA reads TGCGCCAGCAACTTAGCGGGAGTTAGGGACAATGAGCAGTTCTTC.